This T cell receptor beta chain was captured in a study of blood T cells in healthy people across ages. About the study: Capture via template switching afforded approximately one barcoded beta molecule per two T cells.

Study-level points and caveats: TCR beta diversity per million T cells fell roughly linearly with age.

On this clonotype itself: Its antigen is undetermined.

Through a sample-barcoded 5' primer and a J-beta primer mix, a second PCR was run for roughly 7 to 12 cycles. Every cDNA was tagged by a template-switch adaptor with 12 random nucleotides. TCRdb reanalysed the 5' RACE reads using MiXCR and keeps one entry per CDR3 protein. This table has some 920,000 distinct CDR3 sequences, about 53% appearing once. CDR3 length equals 16 residues. J was trimmed by 5 bases and V by 5 bases; bases with no gene match: 11. Germline values: CDR1 MNHEY, CDR2 SVGAGI. The V call is TRBV6-5, the J call TRBJ2-1, with 8 bases fitting TRBD1. The sequenced material came from blood. This clonotype was sampled from a woman aged 55-70 years in good health. This CDR3 is CASSPLQGASNNEQFF. DNA of the CDR3: TGTGCCAGCAGTCCCCTCCAGGGGGCTAGCAACAATGAGCAGTTCTTC.